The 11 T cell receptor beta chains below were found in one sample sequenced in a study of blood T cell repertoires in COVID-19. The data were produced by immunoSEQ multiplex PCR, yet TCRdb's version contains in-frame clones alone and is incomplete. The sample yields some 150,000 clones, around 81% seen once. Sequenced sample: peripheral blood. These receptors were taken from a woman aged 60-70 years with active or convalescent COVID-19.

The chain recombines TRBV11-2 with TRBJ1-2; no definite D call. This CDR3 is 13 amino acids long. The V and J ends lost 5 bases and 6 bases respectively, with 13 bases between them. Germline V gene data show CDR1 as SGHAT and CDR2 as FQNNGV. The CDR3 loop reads CASSPTIFDGYTF. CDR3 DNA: TGTGCCAGCAGCCCAACAATATTCGATGGCTACACCTTC. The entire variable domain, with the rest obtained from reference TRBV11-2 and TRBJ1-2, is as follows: EAGVAQSPRYKIIEKRQSVAFWCNPISGHATLYWYQQILGQGPKLLIQFQNNGVVDDSQLPKDRFSAERLKGVDSTLKIQPAKLEDSAVYLCASSPTIFDGYTFGSGTRLTVV.

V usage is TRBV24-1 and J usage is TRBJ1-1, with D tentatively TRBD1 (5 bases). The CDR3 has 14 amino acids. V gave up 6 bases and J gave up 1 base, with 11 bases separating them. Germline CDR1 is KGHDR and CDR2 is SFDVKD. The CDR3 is CATSRSGSNTEAFF. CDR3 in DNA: TGTGCCACCAGTAGGTCAGGGTCGAACACTGAAGCTTTCTTT.

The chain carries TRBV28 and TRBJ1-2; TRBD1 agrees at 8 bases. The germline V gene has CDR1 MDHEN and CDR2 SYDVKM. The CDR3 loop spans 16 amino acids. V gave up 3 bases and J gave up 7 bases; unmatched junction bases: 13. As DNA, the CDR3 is TGTGCCAGCAGTTTCTCGAGGACAGGGTTTCTTGGTGGCTACACCTTC. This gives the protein CASSFSRTGFLGGYTF.

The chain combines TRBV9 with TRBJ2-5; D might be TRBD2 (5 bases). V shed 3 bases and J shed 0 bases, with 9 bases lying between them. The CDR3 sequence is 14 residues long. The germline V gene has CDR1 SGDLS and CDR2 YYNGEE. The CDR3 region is CASSEGGNQETQYF. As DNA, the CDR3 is TGTGCCAGCAGCGAAGGAGGTAACCAAGAGACCCAGTACTTC.

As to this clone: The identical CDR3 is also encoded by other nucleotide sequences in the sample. The CDR3 DNA reads TGCGCCAGCAGCTTGGCCTCAGGGGATGGCTACACCTTC. Its protein product is CASSLASGDGYTF. This chain links TRBV5-1 with TRBJ1-2, with D possibly being TRBD1 (6 bases). In germline, CDR1 is SGHRS, CDR2 YFSETQ. The V gene lost 0 bases and the J gene lost 6 bases, with 9 bases spanning the gap. The CDR3 is made up of 13 amino acids.

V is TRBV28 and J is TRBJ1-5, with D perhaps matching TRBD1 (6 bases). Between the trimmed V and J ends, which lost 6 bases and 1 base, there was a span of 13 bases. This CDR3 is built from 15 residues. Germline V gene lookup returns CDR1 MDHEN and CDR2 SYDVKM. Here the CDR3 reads CASREGGGSNQPQHF. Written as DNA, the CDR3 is TGTGCCAGCAGGGAGGGGGGGGGCAGCAATCAGCCCCAGCATTTT.

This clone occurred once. The CDR3 DNA follows: TGCGCCAGCAGCCCCCCCGGGACAGGGCCTTACGAGCAGTACTTC. Protein sequence: CASSPPGTGPYEQYF. The chain uses TRBV5-1 and TRBJ2-7, with TRBD1 matching 9 bases. The CDR3 spans 15 residues. In germline, CDR1 is SGHRS, CDR2 YFSETQ. V shed 4 bases, J shed 4 bases, and the junction held 9 bases outside the gene matches. The full variable domain, its missing parts supplied by reference TRBV5-1 and TRBJ2-7, is KAGVTQTPRYLIKTRGQQVTLSCSPISGHRSVSWYQQTPGQGLQFLFEYFSETQRNKGNFPGRFSGRQFSNSRSEMNVSTLELGDSALYLCASSPPGTGPYEQYFGPGTRLTVT.

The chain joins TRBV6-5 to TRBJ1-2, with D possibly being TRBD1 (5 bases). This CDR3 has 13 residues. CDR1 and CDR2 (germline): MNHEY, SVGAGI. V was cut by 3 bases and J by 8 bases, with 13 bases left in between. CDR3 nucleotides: TGTGCCAGCAGTTATTCGACAGATCGAGGCTACACCTTC. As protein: CASSYSTDRGYTF.

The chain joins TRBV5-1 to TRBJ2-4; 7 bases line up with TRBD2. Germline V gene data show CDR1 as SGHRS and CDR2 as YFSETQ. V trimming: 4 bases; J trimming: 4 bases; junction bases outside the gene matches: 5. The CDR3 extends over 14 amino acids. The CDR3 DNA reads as TGCGCCAGCAGCCCGGGGACTATTAAAAACATTCAGTACTTC. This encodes CASSPGTIKNIQYF.

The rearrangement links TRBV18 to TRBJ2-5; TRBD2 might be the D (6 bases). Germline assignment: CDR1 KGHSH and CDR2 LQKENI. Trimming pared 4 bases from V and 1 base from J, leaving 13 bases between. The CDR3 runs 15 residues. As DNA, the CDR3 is TGTGCCAGCTCACGAGGCGGGGAGATCCAAGAGACCCAGTACTTC. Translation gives CASSRGGEIQETQYF.

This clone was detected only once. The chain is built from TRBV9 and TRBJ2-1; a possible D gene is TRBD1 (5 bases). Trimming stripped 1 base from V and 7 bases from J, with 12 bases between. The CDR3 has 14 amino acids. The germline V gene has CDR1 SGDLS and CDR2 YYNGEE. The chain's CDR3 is CASSVQGSSNEQFF. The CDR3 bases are TGTGCCAGCAGCGTACAGGGCTCCAGTAATGAGCAGTTCTTC.